Given below is one TCR beta chain in context. V lost 1 base and J lost 4, with 7 bases in between. Germline V gives CDR1 SGHDT, CDR2 YYEEEE. The CDR3 is made up of 13 amino acids. The entry originates in a study of blood T cell repertoires in COVID-19. Study summary: COVID-19 samples, acute and convalescent, were from the United States, Italy and Spain. Nucleic acid was either cDNA or gDNA, and it came from T cells, B-cell-depleted T cells, or PBMCs.

Source study methods: The assay estimated nucleated cells by amplifying reference gene primers. This table comes from immunoSEQ multiplex PCR, and its TCRdb copy is limited to in-frame clones, with some not included. Clone size and the V and J calls come from that table; the DNA yielded D and trimming. In the table there are 200,000 to 250,000 clones, 85% to 95% of which are singletons. Sequencing was done on a sample of peripheral blood. The J gene is TRBJ2-3, the V gene TRBV5-6; the D is unclear. This sequence was found in a man younger than 40 with COVID-19, enrolled during active disease. This CDR3 reads CASSLLSADTQYF. As DNA, the CDR3 is TGTGCCAGCAGCTTGCTCAGTGCAGATACGCAGTATTTT.